These T cell receptor beta chains were read from a single sample in a study of T cells in Graves' hyperthyroidism and ophthalmopathy. TCRdb processed the multiplex PCR reads anew with MiXCR; each CDR3 protein has one entry. This repertoire shows roughly 800,000 distinct CDR3 sequences, roughly 40% found once; its top ten account for 8.9%. What was sequenced was blood. Receptors were obtained from a man in his late teens or twenties with Graves' hyperthyroidism. Both conserved end residues are part of each CDR3. A D gene is named only where the DNA matches it firmly. Clone size is shown for a subset of rows, as once, few, many or a class of expanded clone.

J: TRBJ2-7; size: .; V: TRBV5-4; length: 16; D: .; CDR3: CASSPTLKAGHYEQYF; DNA: TGTGCCAGCAGCCCCACCTTAAAGGCGGGCCACTACGAGCAGTACTTC
J: TRBJ1-2; size: .; V: TRBV2; length: 14; D: .; CDR3: CASGRDMGNYGYTF; DNA: TGTGCCAGCGGCCGGGACATGGGGAACTATGGCTACACCTTC
J: TRBJ2-7; size: .; V: TRBV19; length: 14; D: .; CDR3: CASSITGGSYEQYF; DNA: TGTGCCAGTAGTATAACTGGAGGCTCCTACGAGCAGTACTTC
J: TRBJ2-7; size: .; V: TRBV29-1; length: 12; D: TRBD1; CDR3: CSVNRGVEEQYF; DNA: TGCAGCGTGAACAGGGGAGTTGAAGAGCAGTACTTC
J: TRBJ1-6; size: many; V: TRBV19; length: 13; D: .; CDR3: CASIGTANSPLHF; DNA: TGTGCCAGTATCGGGACGGCCAATTCACCCCTCCACTTT
J: TRBJ2-6; size: many; V: TRBV4-3; length: 15; D: .; CDR3: CASSQVTAGANVLTF; DNA: TGCGCCAGCAGCCAAGTGACAGCTGGGGCCAACGTCCTGACTTTC
J: TRBJ1-4; size: few; V: TRBV6-5; length: 12; D: .; CDR3: CASTETNEKLFF; DNA: TGTGCCAGCACCGAGACGAATGAAAAACTGTTTTTT
J: TRBJ2-2; size: many; V: TRBV7-2; length: 15; D: .; CDR3: CASSLGSLGIGELFF; DNA: TGTGCCAGCAGCTTGGGGTCCCTCGGGATCGGGGAGCTGTTTTTT
J: TRBJ1-1; size: .; V: TRBV9; length: 17; D: .; CDR3: CAGSVAGGVNGDTEAFF; DNA: TGTGCCGGCAGCGTAGCGGGGGGCGTGAATGGGGACACTGAAGCTTTCTTT
J: TRBJ2-5; size: few; V: TRBV7-2; length: 15; D: TRBD1; CDR3: CASSLERRTGETQYF; DNA: TGTGCCAGCAGCTTAGAGAGAAGGACAGGGGAGACCCAGTACTTC
J: TRBJ2-7; size: .; V: TRBV20-1; length: 13; D: .; CDR3: CSARDGSSYEQYF; DNA: TGCAGTGCTAGAGACGGGAGCTCCTACGAGCAGTACTTC
J: TRBJ1-2; size: .; V: TRBV20-1; length: 13; D: .; CDR3: CSAMGQFGYGYTF; DNA: TGCAGTGCAATGGGACAATTCGGCTATGGCTACACCTTC
J: TRBJ1-4; size: few; V: TRBV7-2; length: 12; D: .; CDR3: CASRHAQGLMFF; DNA: TGTGCCAGCAGACATGCTCAGGGATTGATGTTTTTT
J: TRBJ2-5; size: .; V: TRBV2; length: 15; D: TRBD1; CDR3: CASSPLGTGQETQYF; DNA: TGTGCCAGCAGCCCCTTAGGGACAGGCCAAGAGACCCAGTACTTC
J: TRBJ2-2; size: few; V: TRBV20-1; length: 13; D: .; CDR3: CSARAHRAGELFF; DNA: TGCAGTGCTAGAGCCCATAGGGCCGGGGAGCTGTTTTTT
J: TRBJ1-1; size: many; V: TRBV7-9; length: 13; D: .; CDR3: CASREDGTGEAFF; DNA: TGTGCCAGCAGGGAGGACGGGACGGGAGAAGCTTTCTTT
J: TRBJ1-4; size: .; V: TRBV20-1; length: 17; D: TRBD1; CDR3: CSARADGPGGLSEKLFF; DNA: TGCAGTGCTAGAGCTGACGGGCCAGGGGGGCTTAGTGAAAAACTGTTTTTT
J: TRBJ1-1; size: few; V: TRBV7-2; length: 14; D: TRBD1; CDR3: CASSLSPQGAEAFF; DNA: TGTGCCAGCAGCTTATCCCCACAGGGGGCTGAAGCTTTCTTT
J: TRBJ2-7; size: .; V: TRBV7-2; length: 14; D: .; CDR3: CASSLTDLSYEQYF; DNA: TGTGCCAGCAGCTTAACTGACCTCTCCTACGAGCAGTACTTC
J: TRBJ1-3; size: .; V: TRBV15; length: 14; D: .; CDR3: CATSREGQGNTIYF; DNA: TGTGCCACCAGCAGAGAAGGACAGGGAAACACCATATATTTT
J: TRBJ2-5; size: .; V: TRBV7-2; length: 15; D: .; CDR3: CASSRLGDEQETQYF; DNA: TGTGCCAGCAGCCGACTCGGGGATGAGCAAGAGACCCAGTACTTC
J: TRBJ2-5; size: .; V: TRBV7-2; length: 14; D: .; CDR3: CASSLAQGVGTQYF; DNA: TGTGCCAGCAGCTTAGCGCAAGGGGTGGGTACCCAGTACTTC
J: TRBJ2-5; size: many; V: TRBV9; length: 14; D: .; CDR3: CASSVGTGAETQYF; DNA: TGTGCCAGCAGCGTAGGCACGGGGGCGGAGACCCAGTACTTC
J: TRBJ2-5; size: few; V: TRBV4-3; length: 15; D: TRBD2; CDR3: CASSQDRGVRETQYF; DNA: TGCGCCAGCAGCCAAGACCGGGGGGTCCGGGAGACCCAGTACTTC
J: TRBJ1-6; size: many; V: TRBV9; length: 14; D: TRBD1; CDR3: CASSQDRGDSPLHF; DNA: TGTGCCAGCAGCCAGGACAGGGGTGATTCACCCCTCCACTTT
J: TRBJ1-1; size: .; V: TRBV9; length: 14; D: .; CDR3: CASSVEASGREAFF; DNA: TGTGCCAGCAGCGTAGAGGCTAGCGGGAGGGAAGCTTTCTTT
J: TRBJ2-7; size: .; V: TRBV10-3; length: 13; D: TRBD1; CDR3: CAISNGQGGEQYF; DNA: TGTGCCATCAGCAATGGACAGGGGGGCGAGCAGTACTTC
J: TRBJ1-4; size: many; V: TRBV2; length: 12; D: .; CDR3: CASSEAPMKLFF; DNA: TGTGCCAGCAGTGAGGCCCCCATGAAACTGTTTTTT
J: TRBJ1-2; size: many; V: TRBV20-1; length: 13; D: .; CDR3: CSARDTGAEGYTF; DNA: TGCAGTGCTAGAGACACGGGCGCGGAGGGCTACACCTTC
J: TRBJ2-5; size: .; V: TRBV7-8; length: 15; D: .; CDR3: CASSQGGGWRETQYF; DNA: TGTGCCAGCAGCCAGGGCGGGGGCTGGCGAGAGACCCAGTACTTC
J: TRBJ2-7; size: .; V: TRBV4-1; length: 18; D: .; CDR3: CASSQAPPGTHVSYEQYF; DNA: TGCGCCAGCAGCCAAGCTCCCCCAGGGACCCACGTTTCCTACGAGCAGTACTTC
J: TRBJ1-1; size: .; V: TRBV6-6; length: 13; D: .; CDR3: CASSEKGSTEAFF; DNA: TGTGCCAGCAGTGAAAAAGGGTCCACTGAAGCTTTCTTT
J: TRBJ1-5; size: .; V: TRBV12-3/TRBV12-4; length: 15; D: .; CDR3: CASSLKGYSNQPQHF; DNA: TGTGCCAGCAGTTTAAAGGGGTATAGCAATCAGCCCCAGCATTTT
J: TRBJ1-1; size: few; V: TRBV7-9; length: 14; D: .; CDR3: CASSFGGGPLEAFF; DNA: TGTGCCAGCAGCTTTGGGGGGGGGCCCCTGGAAGCTTTCTTT
J: TRBJ2-7; size: once; V: TRBV29-1; length: 12; D: TRBD2; CDR3: CSLEVAGDEQYF; DNA: TGCAGCTTAGAGGTAGCGGGGGACGAGCAGTACTTC
J: TRBJ2-5; size: .; V: TRBV2; length: 18; D: TRBD2; CDR3: CASSVEGLAGRNQETQYF; DNA: TGTGCCAGCAGCGTAGAAGGACTAGCGGGACGGAACCAAGAGACCCAGTACTTC
J: TRBJ1-2; size: .; V: TRBV2; length: 13; D: .; CDR3: CASSPSDIYGYTF; DNA: TGTGCCAGCAGCCCAAGTGACATTTATGGCTACACCTTC
J: TRBJ2-2; size: .; V: TRBV6-6; length: 16; D: TRBD2; CDR3: CASSTRAGGRTGELFF; DNA: TGTGCCAGCAGTACGAGAGCGGGAGGACGGACCGGGGAGCTGTTTTTT
J: TRBJ2-5; size: .; V: TRBV20-1; length: 14; D: TRBD2; CDR3: CSAYGLAGWETQYF; DNA: TGCAGTGCCTACGGACTAGCGGGGTGGGAGACCCAGTACTTC
J: TRBJ2-5; size: .; V: TRBV7-7; length: 14; D: TRBD1; CDR3: CASSVGTGGETQYF; DNA: TGTGCTAGCAGCGTTGGGACAGGGGGGGAGACCCAGTACTTC
J: TRBJ1-4; size: many; V: TRBV29-1; length: 13; D: TRBD1; CDR3: CSAADRTNEKLFF; DNA: TGCAGCGCGGCGGACAGGACTAATGAAAAACTGTTTTTT
J: TRBJ2-5; size: .; V: TRBV20-1; length: 13; D: TRBD1; CDR3: CSARRGQQGNQYF; DNA: TGCAGTGCTAGAAGGGGGCAACAGGGGAATCAGTACTTC
J: TRBJ2-7; size: .; V: TRBV6-1; length: 17; D: TRBD1; CDR3: CASSDRISDRDRYEQYF; DNA: TGTGCCAGCAGTGACAGGATATCGGACAGGGATCGCTACGAGCAGTACTTC
J: TRBJ1-5; size: many; V: TRBV19; length: 14; D: .; CDR3: CASSILLGYQPQHF; DNA: TGTGCCAGTAGTATCTTACTGGGGTATCAGCCCCAGCATTTT
J: TRBJ2-6; size: once; V: TRBV29-1; length: 17; D: TRBD1; CDR3: CSVPQGIGTAGANVLTF; DNA: TGCAGCGTCCCCCAGGGAATAGGGACAGCTGGGGCCAACGTCCTGACTTTC
J: TRBJ2-7; size: .; V: TRBV15; length: 13; D: TRBD2; CDR3: CATSSRLAFEQYF; DNA: TGTGCCACCAGCAGCAGACTAGCTTTCGAGCAGTACTTC
J: TRBJ2-5; size: .; V: TRBV20-1; length: 15; D: TRBD1; CDR3: CSARDKIGGLETQYF; DNA: TGCAGTGCTAGAGATAAGATAGGGGGCTTGGAGACCCAGTACTTC
J: TRBJ2-7; size: .; V: TRBV29-1; length: 10; D: .; CDR3: CSSPRAEQYF; DNA: TGCAGCTCCCCCCGAGCCGAGCAGTACTTC
J: TRBJ1-2; size: many; V: TRBV29-1; length: 14; D: .; CDR3: CSVEAFGESYGYTF; DNA: TGCAGCGTTGAAGCGTTCGGGGAAAGCTATGGCTACACCTTC
J: TRBJ2-2; size: .; V: TRBV7-9; length: 14; D: .; CDR3: CASSLYGNTGELFF; DNA: TGTGCCAGCAGCTTATATGGGAACACCGGGGAGCTGTTTTTT
J: TRBJ2-2; size: many; V: TRBV29-1; length: 14; D: TRBD2; CDR3: CSVGAGGDTGELFF; DNA: TGCAGCGTTGGGGCGGGAGGGGACACCGGGGAGCTGTTTTTT
J: TRBJ1-6; size: few; V: TRBV12-3/TRBV12-4; length: 15; D: .; CDR3: CASSLKAGVGSPLHF; DNA: TGTGCCAGCAGTTTAAAGGCAGGGGTGGGATCACCCCTCCACTTT
J: TRBJ2-7; size: .; V: TRBV25-1; length: 14; D: TRBD1; CDR3: CASFGDRGFYEQYF; DNA: TGTGCCAGCTTCGGGGACAGGGGTTTCTACGAGCAGTACTTC
J: TRBJ1-1; size: .; V: TRBV7-8; length: 15; D: .; CDR3: CASSLWSDKYTEAFF; DNA: TGTGCCAGCAGCTTATGGTCCGATAAATACACTGAAGCTTTCTTT
J: TRBJ1-5; size: many; V: TRBV15; length: 17; D: .; CDR3: CATSRDYSRQSNQPQHF; DNA: TGTGCCACCAGCAGAGATTATTCCCGACAGTCCAATCAGCCCCAGCATTTT
J: TRBJ1-6; size: .; V: TRBV2; length: 14; D: .; CDR3: CASSPRLEDSPLHF; DNA: TGTGCCAGCTCACCACGGTTGGAGGATTCACCCCTCCACTTT
J: TRBJ2-7; size: .; V: TRBV2; length: 14; D: .; CDR3: CASSDLGLLYEQYF; DNA: TGTGCCAGCAGTGATTTGGGACTCCTCTACGAGCAGTACTTC
J: TRBJ2-7; size: .; V: TRBV19; length: 14; D: .; CDR3: CASSMLGLGYEQYF; DNA: TGTGCCAGTAGTATGCTGGGTCTTGGCTACGAGCAGTACTTC
J: TRBJ2-5; size: .; V: TRBV2; length: 15; D: TRBD2; CDR3: CASSSALAGAQTQYF; DNA: TGTGCCAGCAGTTCCGCCCTAGCGGGAGCCCAGACCCAGTACTTC